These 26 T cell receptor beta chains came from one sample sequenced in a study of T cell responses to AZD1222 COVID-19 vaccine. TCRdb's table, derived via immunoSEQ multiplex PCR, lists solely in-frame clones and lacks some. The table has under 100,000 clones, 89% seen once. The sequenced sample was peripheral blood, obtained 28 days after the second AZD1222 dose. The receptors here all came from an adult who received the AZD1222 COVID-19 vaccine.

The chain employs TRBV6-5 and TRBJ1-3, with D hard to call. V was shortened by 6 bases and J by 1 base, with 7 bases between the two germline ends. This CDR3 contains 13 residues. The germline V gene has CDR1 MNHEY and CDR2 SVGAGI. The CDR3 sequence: CASSAASGNTIYF. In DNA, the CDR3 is TGTGCCAGCAGCGCGGCGTCTGGAAACACCATATATTTT.

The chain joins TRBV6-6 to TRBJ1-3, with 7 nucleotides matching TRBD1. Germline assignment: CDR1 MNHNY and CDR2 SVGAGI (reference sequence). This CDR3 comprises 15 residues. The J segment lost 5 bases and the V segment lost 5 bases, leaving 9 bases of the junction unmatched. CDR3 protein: CASSPRQGYRNTIYF. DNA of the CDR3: TGTGCCAGCAGTCCTCGACAGGGCTATAGAAACACCATATATTTT.

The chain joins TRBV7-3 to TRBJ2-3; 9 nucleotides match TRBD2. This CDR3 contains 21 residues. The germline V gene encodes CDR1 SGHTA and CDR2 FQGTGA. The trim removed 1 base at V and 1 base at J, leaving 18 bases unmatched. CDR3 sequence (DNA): TGTGCCAGCAGCTTAAGGCACCAGCGGGGGGTTAATGGAGGAGGCACAGATACGCAGTATTTT. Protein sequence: CASSLRHQRGVNGGGTDTQYF.

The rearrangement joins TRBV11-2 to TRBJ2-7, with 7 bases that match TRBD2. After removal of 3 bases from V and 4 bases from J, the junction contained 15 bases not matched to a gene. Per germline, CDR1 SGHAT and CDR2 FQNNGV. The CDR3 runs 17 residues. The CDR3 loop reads CASSFTTLERGVYEQYF. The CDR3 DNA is TGTGCCAGCAGCTTTACCACCCTGGAGCGGGGAGTTTACGAGCAGTACTTC.

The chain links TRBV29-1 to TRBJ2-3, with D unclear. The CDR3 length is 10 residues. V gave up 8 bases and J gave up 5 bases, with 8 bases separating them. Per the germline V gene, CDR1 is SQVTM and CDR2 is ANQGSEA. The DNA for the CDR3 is TGCAGCCCCTTTGGAGATACGCAGTATTTT. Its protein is CSPFGDTQYF.

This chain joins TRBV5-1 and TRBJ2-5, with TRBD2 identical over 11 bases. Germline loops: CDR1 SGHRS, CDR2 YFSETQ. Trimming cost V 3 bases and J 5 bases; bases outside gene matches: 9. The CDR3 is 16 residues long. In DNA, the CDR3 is TGCGCCAGCAGCTCACGACTAGCGGGGTTGCGGGAGACCCAGTACTTC. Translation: CASSSRLAGLRETQYF.

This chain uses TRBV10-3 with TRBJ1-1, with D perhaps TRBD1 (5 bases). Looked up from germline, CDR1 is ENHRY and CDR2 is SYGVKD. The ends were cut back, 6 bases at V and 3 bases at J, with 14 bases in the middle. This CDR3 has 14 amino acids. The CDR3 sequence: CAIRDTRLDTEAFF. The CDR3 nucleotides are TGTGCCATCAGGGACACCCGTCTCGACACTGAAGCTTTCTTT.

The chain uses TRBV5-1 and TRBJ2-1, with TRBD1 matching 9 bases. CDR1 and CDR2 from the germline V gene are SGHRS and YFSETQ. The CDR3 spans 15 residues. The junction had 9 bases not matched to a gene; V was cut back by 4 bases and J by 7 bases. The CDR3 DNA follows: TGCGCCAGCAGCAAGGGACAGGGTTTCGGGAATGAGCAGTTCTTC. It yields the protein CASSKGQGFGNEQFF.

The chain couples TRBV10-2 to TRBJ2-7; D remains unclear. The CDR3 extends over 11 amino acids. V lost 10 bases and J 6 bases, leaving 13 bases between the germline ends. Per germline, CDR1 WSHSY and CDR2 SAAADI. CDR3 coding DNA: TGCGCCACGACGGAGCTAAGCGAGCAGTACTTC. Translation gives CATTELSEQYF.

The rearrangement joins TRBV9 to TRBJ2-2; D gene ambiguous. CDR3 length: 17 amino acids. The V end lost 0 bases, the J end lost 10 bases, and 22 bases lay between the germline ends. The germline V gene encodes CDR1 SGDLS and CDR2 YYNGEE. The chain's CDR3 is CASSVEPSVSIAKELFF. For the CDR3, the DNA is TGTGCCAGCAGCGTAGAACCTTCGGTTTCGATAGCAAAGGAGCTGTTTTTT.

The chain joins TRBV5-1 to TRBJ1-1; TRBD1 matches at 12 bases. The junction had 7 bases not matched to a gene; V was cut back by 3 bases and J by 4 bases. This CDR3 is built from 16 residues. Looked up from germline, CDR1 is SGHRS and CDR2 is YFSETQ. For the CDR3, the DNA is TGCGCCAGCAGCTGGGGGACAGGGGGCTTGGGCACTGAAGCTTTCTTT. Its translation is CASSWGTGGLGTEAFF.

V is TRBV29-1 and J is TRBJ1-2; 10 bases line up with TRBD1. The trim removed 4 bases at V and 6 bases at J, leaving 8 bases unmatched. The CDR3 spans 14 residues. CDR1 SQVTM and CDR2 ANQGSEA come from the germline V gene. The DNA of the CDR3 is TGCAGCGTTGGGGACAGGGGCTTCAGCCATGGCTACACCTTC. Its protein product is CSVGDRGFSHGYTF.

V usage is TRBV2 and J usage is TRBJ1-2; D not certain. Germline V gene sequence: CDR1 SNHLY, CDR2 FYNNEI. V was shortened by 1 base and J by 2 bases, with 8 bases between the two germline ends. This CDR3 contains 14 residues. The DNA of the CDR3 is TGTGCCAGCAGTGAAGGTTTGGGGAACTATGGCTACACCTTC. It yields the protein CASSEGLGNYGYTF.

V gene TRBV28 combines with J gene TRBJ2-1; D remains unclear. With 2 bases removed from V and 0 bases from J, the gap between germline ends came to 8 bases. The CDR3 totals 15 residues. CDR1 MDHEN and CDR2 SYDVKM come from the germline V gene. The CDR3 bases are TGTGCCAGCAGTTTACCAGCAAGCTCCTACAATGAGCAGTTCTTC. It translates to CASSLPASSYNEQFF.

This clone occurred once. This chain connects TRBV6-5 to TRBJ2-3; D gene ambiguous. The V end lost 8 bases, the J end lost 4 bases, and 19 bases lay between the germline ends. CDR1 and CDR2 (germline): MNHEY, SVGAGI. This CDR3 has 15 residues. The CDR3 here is CASLILAGWPDTQYF. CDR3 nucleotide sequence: TGTGCCAGCCTAATCCTGGCCGGATGGCCAGATACGCAGTATTTT.

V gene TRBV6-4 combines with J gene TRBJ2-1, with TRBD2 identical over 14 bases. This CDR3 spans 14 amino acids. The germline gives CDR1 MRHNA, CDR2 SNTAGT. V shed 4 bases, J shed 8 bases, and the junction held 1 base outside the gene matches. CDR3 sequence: CASSGLAGGDEQFF. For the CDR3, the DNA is TGTGCCAGCAGTGGACTAGCGGGAGGGGATGAGCAGTTCTTC.

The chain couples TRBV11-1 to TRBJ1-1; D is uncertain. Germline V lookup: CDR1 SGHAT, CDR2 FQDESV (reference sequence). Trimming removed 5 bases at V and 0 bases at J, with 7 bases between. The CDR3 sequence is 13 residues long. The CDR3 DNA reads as TGTGCCAGCAGCGTCCCACTGAACACTGAAGCTTTCTTT. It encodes CASSVPLNTEAFF. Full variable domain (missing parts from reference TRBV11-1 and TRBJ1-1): EAEVAQSPRYKITEKSQAVAFWCDPISGHATLYWYRQILGQGPELLVQFQDESVVDDSQLPKDRFSAERLKGVDSTLKIQPAELGDSAMYLCASSVPLNTEAFFGQGTRLTVV.

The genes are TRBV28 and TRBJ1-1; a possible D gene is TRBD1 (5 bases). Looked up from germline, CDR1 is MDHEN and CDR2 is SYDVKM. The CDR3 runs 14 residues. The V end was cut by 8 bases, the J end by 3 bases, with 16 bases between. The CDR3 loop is CASGSSQGYTEAFF. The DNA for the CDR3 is TGTGCCAGCGGTTCCTCTCAGGGTTACACTGAAGCTTTCTTT.

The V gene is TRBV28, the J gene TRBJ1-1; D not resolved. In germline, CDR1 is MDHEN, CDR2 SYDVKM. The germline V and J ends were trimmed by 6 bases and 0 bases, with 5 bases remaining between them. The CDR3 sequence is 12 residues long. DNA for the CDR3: TGTGCCAGCAGGTCCTTGAACACTGAAGCTTTCTTT. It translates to CASRSLNTEAFF.

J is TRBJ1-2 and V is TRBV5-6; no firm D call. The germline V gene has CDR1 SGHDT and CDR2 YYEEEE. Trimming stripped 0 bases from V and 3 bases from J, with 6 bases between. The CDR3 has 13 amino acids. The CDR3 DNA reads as TGTGCCAGCAGCTTGGTTAGATACTATGGCTACACCTTC. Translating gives CASSLVRYYGYTF.

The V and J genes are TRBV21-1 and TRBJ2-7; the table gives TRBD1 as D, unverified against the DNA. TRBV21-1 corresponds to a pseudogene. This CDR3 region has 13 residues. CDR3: CASSKTLGYEQYV. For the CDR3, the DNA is TGTGCCAGCAGCAAGACACTCGGCTACGAGCAGTACGTC.

The DNA of the CDR3 is TGTGCCAGCACTACAAGTCGGGCTAGCGGGGAGTACAATGAGCAGTTCTTC. This encodes CASTTSRASGEYNEQFF. The chain uses TRBV3-1 (or the pseudogene TRBV3-2) and TRBJ2-1; TRBD2 aligns across 9 bases. The ends lost 7 bases at V and 4 bases at J; junction bases unmatched: 14. The CDR3 has 17 amino acids. The germline CDR1 and CDR2 sequences are LGHDT and YNNKEL (reference sequence).

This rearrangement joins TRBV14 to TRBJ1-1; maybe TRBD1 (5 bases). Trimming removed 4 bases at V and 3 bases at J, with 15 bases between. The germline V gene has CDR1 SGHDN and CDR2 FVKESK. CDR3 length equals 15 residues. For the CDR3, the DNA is TGTGCCAGCAGCCTCGGGGGAGCTAAGGACACTGAAGCTTTCTTT. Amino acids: CASSLGGAKDTEAFF. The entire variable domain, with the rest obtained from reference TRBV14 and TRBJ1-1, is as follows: EAGVTQFPSHSVIEKGQTVTLRCDPISGHDNLYWYRRVMGKEIKFLLHFVKESKQDESGMPNNRFLAERTGGTYSTLKVQPAELEDSGVYFCASSLGGAKDTEAFFGQGTRLTVV.

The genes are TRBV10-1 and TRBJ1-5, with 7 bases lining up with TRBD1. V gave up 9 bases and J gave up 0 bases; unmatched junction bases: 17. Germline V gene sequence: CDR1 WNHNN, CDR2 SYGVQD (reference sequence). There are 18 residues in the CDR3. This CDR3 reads CAREDRRRPSNSNQPQHF. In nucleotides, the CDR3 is TGCGCCAGAGAGGACAGGCGGCGGCCTTCCAATAGCAATCAGCCCCAGCATTTT.

CDR3 nucleotide sequence: TGTGCCAGCAGTGAAATTCGGGACAGGGGGCAGGGGGGTCAGCCCCAGCATTTT. It yields the protein CASSEIRDRGQGGQPQHF. The chain joins TRBV2 to TRBJ1-5, with 12 bases that match TRBD1. Germline CDR1 SNHLY, CDR2 FYNNEI. This CDR3 is built from 18 residues. The V gene end was trimmed by 2 bases and the J gene end by 6 bases; junction bases not matched to a gene: 11.

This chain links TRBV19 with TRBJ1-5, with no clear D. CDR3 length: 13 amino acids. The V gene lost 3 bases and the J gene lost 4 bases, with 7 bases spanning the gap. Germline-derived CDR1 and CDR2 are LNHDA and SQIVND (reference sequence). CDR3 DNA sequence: TGTGCCAGTAGTATCTCAGAGAATCAGCCCCAGCATTTT. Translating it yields CASSISENQPQHF.